The T cell receptor beta chain under discussion was sequenced for a study of control samples from healthy donors and cancer patients. Profiling relied on immunoSEQ multiplex PCR, and the TCRdb table lists in-frame clones only, not all of them. The table shows about 150,000 clones, with approximately 93% occurring only once. Trimming removed 2 bases from V and 2 bases from J, with 7 bases in between. This CDR3 is built from 13 residues. Germline assignment: CDR1 SGHNT and CDR2 YYREEE (reference sequence). This chain links TRBV5-4 with TRBJ1-1, with D hard to call. The clonotype was recovered from a man aged 35 to 55 in good health. Source material: blood. In DNA form, the CDR3 reads TGTGCCAGCAGCTTTACAGTAAACACTGAAGCTTTCTTT. This sequence encodes CASSFTVNTEAFF.